This T cell receptor beta chain was sequenced in a study of identifying expanded T cells in peripheral blood. Concerning this clone: Its target is unknown.

Sequenced by immunoSEQ multiplex PCR; TCRdb stores in-frame clones only, minus some. The sample has roughly 75,000 clones, roughly 90% seen once. Collection occurred without any documented infections or immune events in donors. Study results and caveats: Differentially abundant clones: 1 to 1.5 between replicates, just under 17 at around 14 days, approximately 18 at four. Across healthy donors, higher total template counts meant significantly greater roughly 2-week count variance.

The CDR3 has 15 amino acids. CDR1 and CDR2 (germline): SGHRS, YFSETQ. V dropped 0 bases and J dropped 0 bases, with 8 bases sitting between them. The receptor's source is a person aged 18 to 70 in good health. Sequencing was performed on blood. This chain links TRBV5-1 with TRBJ2-3; D is unclear. The CDR3 DNA sequence: TGCGCCAGCAGCTTGGCCCTGACAAGCACAGATACGCAGTATTTT. It encodes CASSLALTSTDTQYF. The full variable domain, rest sourced from reference TRBV5-1 and TRBJ2-3, is KAGVTQTPRYLIKTRGQQVTLSCSPISGHRSVSWYQQTPGQGLQFLFEYFSETQRNKGNFPGRFSGRQFSNSRSEMNVSTLELGDSALYLCASSLALTSTDTQYFGPGTRLTVL.